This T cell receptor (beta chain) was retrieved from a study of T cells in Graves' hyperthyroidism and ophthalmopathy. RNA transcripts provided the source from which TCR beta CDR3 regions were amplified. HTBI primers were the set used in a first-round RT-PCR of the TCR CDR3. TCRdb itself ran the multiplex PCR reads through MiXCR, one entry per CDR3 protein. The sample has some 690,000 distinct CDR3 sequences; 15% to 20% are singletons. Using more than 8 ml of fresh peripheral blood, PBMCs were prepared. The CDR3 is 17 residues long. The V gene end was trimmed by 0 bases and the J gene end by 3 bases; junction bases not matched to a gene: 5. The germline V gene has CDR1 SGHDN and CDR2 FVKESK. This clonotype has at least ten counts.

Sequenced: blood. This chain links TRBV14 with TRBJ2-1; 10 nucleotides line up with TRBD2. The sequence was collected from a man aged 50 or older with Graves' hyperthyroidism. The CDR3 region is CASSQDLLAGDYNEQFF. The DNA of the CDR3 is TGTGCCAGCAGCCAAGATCTTCTAGCGGGAGACTACAATGAGCAGTTCTTC.